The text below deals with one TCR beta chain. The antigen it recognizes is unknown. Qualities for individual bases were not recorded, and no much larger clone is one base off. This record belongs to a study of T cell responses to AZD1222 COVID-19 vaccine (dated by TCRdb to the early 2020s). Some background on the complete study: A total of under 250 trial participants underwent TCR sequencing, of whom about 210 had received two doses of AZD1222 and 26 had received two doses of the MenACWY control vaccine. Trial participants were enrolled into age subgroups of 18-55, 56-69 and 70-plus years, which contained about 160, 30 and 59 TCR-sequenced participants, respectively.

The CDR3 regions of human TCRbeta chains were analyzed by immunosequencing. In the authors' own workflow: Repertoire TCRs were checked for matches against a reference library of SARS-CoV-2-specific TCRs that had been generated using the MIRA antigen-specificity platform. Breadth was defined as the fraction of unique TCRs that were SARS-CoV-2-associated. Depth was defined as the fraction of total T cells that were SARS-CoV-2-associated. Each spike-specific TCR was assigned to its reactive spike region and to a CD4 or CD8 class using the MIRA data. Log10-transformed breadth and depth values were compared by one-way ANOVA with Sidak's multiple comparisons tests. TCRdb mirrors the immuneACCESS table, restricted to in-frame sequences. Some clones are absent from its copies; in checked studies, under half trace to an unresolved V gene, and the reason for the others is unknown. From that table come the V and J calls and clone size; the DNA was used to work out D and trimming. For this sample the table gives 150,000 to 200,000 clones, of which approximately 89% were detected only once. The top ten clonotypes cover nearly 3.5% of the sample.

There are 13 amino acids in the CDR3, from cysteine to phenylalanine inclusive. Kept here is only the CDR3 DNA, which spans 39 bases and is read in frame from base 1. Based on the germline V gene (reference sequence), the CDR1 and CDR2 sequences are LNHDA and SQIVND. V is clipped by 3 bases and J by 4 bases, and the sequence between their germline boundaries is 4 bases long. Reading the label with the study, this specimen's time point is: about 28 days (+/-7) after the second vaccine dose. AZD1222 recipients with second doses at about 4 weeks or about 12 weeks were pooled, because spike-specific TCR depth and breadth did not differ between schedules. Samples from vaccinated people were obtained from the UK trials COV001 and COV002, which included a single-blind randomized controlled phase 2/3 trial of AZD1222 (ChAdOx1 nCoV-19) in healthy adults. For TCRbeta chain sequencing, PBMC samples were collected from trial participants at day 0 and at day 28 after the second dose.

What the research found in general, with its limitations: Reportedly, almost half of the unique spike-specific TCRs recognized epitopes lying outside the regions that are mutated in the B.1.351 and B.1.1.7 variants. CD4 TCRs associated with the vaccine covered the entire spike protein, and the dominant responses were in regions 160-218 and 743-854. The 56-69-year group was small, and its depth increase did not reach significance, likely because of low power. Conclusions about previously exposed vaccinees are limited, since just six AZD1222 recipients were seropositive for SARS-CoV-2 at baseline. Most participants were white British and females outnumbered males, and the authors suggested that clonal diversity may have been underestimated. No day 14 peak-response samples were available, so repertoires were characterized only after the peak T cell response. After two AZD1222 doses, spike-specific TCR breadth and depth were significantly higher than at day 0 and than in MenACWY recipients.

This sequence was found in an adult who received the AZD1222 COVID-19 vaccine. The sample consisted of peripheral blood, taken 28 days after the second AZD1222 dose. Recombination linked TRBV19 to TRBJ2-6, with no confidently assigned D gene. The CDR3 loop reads CASSMLGANVLTF. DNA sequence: TGTGCCAGTAGTATGTTGGGGGCCAACGTCCTGACTTTC.